The rows below give T cell receptor beta chains drawn from one sample of a study of shared clonotypes between healthy human individuals. Libraries were prepared by immunoSEQ multiplex PCR; TCRdb keeps only in-frame clonotypes and omits some of them. Of approximately 710,000 clones listed, about 90% are singletons. The specimen was memory CD8+ T cells from PBMCs. The receptors derive from a man in his late teens or twenties in good health. Some clones in this sample may be carry-over from other donors' samples. Both conserved end residues are part of each CDR3. The order of the fields is D gene, V gene, clone size, J gene, CDR3 DNA, CDR3 protein. The D gene is left open where the match is weak. For some rows the clone size is stated as once, few or many, or as a class when expanded; others skip it.

-	TRBV7-9	-	TRBJ2-3	TGTGCCAGCAGCTTATTGGCCGGAAGCACAGATACGCAGTATTTT	CASSLLAGSTDTQYF
TRBD1	TRBV18	-	TRBJ2-3	TGTGCCAGCTCACCAACAGGGGGGTATGCAGATACGCAGTATTTT	CASSPTGGYADTQYF
TRBD2	TRBV28	-	TRBJ2-7	TGTGCCAGCAGTTTATCTAGCGGGAGGGTCAGCTCCTACGAGCAGTACTTC	CASSLSSGRVSSYEQYF
-	TRBV28	-	TRBJ2-5	TGTGCCAGCAGTAGTAGTGCAGGGGAGACCCAGTACTTC	CASSSSAGETQYF
-	TRBV29-1	-	TRBJ2-6	TGCAGCGTTGAAGATGGCACGAGTGGGGCCAACGTCCTGACTTTC	CSVEDGTSGANVLTF
-	TRBV28	-	TRBJ2-2	TGTGCCAGCAGAATAAACCCGGGGGAGCTGTTTTTT	CASRINPGELFF
TRBD2	TRBV4-1	-	TRBJ2-1	TGCGCCAGCAGCCAAGCGAGCGGGAGACACAATGAGCAGTTCTTC	CASSQASGRHNEQFF
-	TRBV9	-	TRBJ2-3	TGTGCCAGCAGGCCGCACTCGGGCGCAGATACGCAGTATTTT	CASRPHSGADTQYF
-	TRBV6-1	-	TRBJ1-5	TGTGCCAGCAGTATTAGGTCCAGGGATCAGCCCCAGCATTTT	CASSIRSRDQPQHF
-	TRBV28	once	TRBJ2-7	TGTGCCAGCAGTTTATATGGGGGAAACTCCGAGCAGTACTTC	CASSLYGGNSEQYF
TRBD2	TRBV28	-	TRBJ2-1	TGTGCCAGCAGTCCCCCCCGTCGACTAGCGGAGAACAATGAGCAGTTCTTC	CASSPPRRLAENNEQFF
-	TRBV9	-	TRBJ1-1	TGTGCCAGCAGCCCCCGGGTAGGGTACGTCCATGGTGAAGCTTTCTTT	CASSPRVGYVHGEAFF
TRBD2	TRBV28	-	TRBJ2-2	TGTGCCAGCAAGAATGGGCTAGCGGAAACCGGGGAGCTGTTTTTT	CASKNGLAETGELFF
-	TRBV7-9	-	TRBJ2-1	TGTGCCAGCAGCTTCCCCGGGGAGAGCGAGCAGTTCTTC	CASSFPGESEQFF
-	TRBV7-2	-	TRBJ2-1	TGTGCCAGCAGCTCCTCGCCCACGATACCGTACAATGAGCAGTTCTTC	CASSSSPTIPYNEQFF
-	TRBV27	-	TRBJ2-4	TGTGCCAGCAGTTTTAGGGACACCCGACGACTTCAGTACTTC	CASSFRDTRRLQYF